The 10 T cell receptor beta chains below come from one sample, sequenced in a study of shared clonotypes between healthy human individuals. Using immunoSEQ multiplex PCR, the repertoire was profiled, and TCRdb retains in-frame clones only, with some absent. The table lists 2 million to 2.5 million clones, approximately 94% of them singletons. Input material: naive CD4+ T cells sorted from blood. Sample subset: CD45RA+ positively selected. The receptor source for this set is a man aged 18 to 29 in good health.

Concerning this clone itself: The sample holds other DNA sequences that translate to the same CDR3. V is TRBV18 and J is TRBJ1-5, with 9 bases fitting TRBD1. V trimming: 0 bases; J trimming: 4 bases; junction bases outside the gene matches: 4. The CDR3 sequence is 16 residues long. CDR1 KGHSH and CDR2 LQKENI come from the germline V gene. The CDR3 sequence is CASSPPGQGGNQPQHF. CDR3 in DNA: TGTGCCAGCTCACCACCGGGACAGGGTGGAAATCAGCCCCAGCATTTT.

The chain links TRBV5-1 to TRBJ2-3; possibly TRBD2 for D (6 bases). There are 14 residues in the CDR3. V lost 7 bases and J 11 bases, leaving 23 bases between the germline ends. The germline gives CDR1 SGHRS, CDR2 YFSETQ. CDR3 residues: CASRLGTGGEEQYF. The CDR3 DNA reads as TGCGCCAGCCGATTAGGAACCGGGGGTGAAGAGCAGTATTTT.

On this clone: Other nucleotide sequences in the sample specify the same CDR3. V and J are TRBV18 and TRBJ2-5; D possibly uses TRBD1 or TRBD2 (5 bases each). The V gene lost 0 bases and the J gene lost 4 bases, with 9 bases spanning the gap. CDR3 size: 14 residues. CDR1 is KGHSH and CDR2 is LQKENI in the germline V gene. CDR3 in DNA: TGTGCCAGCTCACCACCGGCAGGGAGAGAGACCCAGTACTTC. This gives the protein CASSPPAGRETQYF.

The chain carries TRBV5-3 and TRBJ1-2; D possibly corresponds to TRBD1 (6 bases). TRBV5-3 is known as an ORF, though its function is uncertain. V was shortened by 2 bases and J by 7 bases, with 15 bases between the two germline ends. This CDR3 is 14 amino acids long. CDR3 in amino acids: CARSLKQGGAGYTF. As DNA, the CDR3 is TGTGCCAGAAGCTTAAAACAGGGAGGAGCTGGCTACACCTTC.

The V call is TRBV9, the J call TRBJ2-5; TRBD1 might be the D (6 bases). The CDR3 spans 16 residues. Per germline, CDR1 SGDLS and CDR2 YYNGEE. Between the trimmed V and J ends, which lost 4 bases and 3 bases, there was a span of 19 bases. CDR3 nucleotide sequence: TGTGCCAGCAGCAAGACCACAGGGTTTCGGGAAGAGACCCAGTACTTC. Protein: CASSKTTGFREETQYF.

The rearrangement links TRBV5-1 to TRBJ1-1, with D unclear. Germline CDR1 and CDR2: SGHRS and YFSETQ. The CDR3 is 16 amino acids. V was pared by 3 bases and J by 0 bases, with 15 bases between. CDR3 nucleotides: TGCGCCAGCAGCTCCGGGCCTGGGTCGTTGAACACTGAAGCTTTCTTT. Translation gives CASSSGPGSLNTEAFF.

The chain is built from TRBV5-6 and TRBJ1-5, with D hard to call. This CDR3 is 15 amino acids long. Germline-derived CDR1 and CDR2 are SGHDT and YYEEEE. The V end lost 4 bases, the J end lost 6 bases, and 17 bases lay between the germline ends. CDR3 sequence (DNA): TGTGCCAGCAGCCGATACCCCGCGGGTGGTCAGCCCCAGCATTTT. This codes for CASSRYPAGGQPQHF.

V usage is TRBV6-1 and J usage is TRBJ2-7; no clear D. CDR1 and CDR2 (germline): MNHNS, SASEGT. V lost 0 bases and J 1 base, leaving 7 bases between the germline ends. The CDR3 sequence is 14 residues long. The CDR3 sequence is CASSEAQPSYEQYF. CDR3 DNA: TGTGCCAGCAGTGAAGCGCAACCTTCCTACGAGCAGTACTTC.

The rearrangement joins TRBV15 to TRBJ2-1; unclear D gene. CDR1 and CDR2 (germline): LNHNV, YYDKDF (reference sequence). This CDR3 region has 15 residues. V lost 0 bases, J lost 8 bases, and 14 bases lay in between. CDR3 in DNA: TGTGCCACCAGCAGAGAGGGCCCAGCGACCCATGAGCAGTTCTTC. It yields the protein CATSREGPATHEQFF.

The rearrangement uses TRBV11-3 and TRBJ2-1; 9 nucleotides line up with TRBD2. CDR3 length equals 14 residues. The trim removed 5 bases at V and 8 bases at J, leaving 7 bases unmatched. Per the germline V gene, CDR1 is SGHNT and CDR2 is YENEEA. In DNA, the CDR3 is TGTGCCAGCAGCGTGATAGCGGGAGCGTATGAGCAGTTCTTC. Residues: CASSVIAGAYEQFF.